The entry that follows covers one T cell receptor beta chain sequence. The antigen remains undetermined. PCR amplification relied on 60 Vbeta primers (plus 13 Jbeta primers). Here immunoSEQ multiplex PCR was the method, and the copy in TCRdb shows in-frame clones only, minus some. The sample includes 190,000 or so clones, around four fifths of them seen just once. The data are from a study of cytomegalovirus exposure and HLA in healthy donors. The CDR3 spans 14 residues. V shed 6 bases and J 3 bases; nucleotides not matched to a gene: 5. The germline V gene has CDR1 SNHLY and CDR2 FYNNEI. Study observations and caveats: The Asian-associated ancestry cluster reportedly had fewer N-insertions than the 666-donor mean in a later analysis. A classifier reportedly called cytomegalovirus status with high sensitivity and specificity. The presence/absence work took it that sequencing depth was about the same across donors.

Source material: PBMCs. This clonotype originated in a woman aged 50 to 60 in good health and CMV-seropositive. V is TRBV2 and J is TRBJ2-7, with TRBD1 identical over 10 bases. CDR3 residues: CASSGQGESYEQYF. The CDR3 DNA reads as TGTGCCAGCAGCGGACAGGGGGAAAGCTACGAGCAGTACTTC.